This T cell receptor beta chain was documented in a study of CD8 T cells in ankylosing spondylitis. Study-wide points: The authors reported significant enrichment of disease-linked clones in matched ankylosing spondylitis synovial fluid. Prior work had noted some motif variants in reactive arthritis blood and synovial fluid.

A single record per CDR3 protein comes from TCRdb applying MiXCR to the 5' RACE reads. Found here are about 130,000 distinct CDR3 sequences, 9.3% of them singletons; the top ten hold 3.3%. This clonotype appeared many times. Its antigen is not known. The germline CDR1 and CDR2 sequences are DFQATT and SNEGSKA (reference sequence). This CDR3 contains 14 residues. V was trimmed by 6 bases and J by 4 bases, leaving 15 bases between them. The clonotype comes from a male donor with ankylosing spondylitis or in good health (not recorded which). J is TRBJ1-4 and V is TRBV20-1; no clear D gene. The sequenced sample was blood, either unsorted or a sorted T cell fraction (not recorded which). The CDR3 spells CSATRTSRNEKLFF. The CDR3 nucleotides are TGCAGTGCAACGAGGACGTCACGTAATGAAAAACTGTTTTTT.